The TCR beta chain described here comes from a study of blood T cells in healthy people across ages. The study's findings and limits: Age showed a roughly linear inverse relationship with TCR beta diversity per million T cells.

As regards this clonotype: Its antigen is currently unknown.

Trimming left V 1 base short and J 7 bases short, with 11 bases between. This CDR3 spans 13 amino acids. CDR1 and CDR2 from the germline V gene are KGHSH and LQKENI. A sample-barcoded 5' primer and a J-beta primer mix were used in a second PCR of about 7 to 11 cycles. TCRdb analysed the 5' RACE reads with MiXCR anew, one entry per CDR3 protein. The data show about 2 million distinct CDR3 sequences, about 50% seen once. Ranging in age from roughly 6 to 95, the donors were healthy Caucasian individuals from Russia. About 10 milliliters was the volume of peripheral blood drawn from each donor. Per-sample PBMC isolation yielded at least 7 million cells.

Sequenced material: blood. The V gene is TRBV18, the J gene TRBJ2-7, with a possible D match to TRBD1 (7 bases). The origin of this receptor is a woman between 40 and 50 years old in good health. In DNA, the CDR3 is TGTGCCAGCTCACCACATTCAGGGGGGGAGCAGTACTTC. Its protein is CASSPHSGGEQYF.